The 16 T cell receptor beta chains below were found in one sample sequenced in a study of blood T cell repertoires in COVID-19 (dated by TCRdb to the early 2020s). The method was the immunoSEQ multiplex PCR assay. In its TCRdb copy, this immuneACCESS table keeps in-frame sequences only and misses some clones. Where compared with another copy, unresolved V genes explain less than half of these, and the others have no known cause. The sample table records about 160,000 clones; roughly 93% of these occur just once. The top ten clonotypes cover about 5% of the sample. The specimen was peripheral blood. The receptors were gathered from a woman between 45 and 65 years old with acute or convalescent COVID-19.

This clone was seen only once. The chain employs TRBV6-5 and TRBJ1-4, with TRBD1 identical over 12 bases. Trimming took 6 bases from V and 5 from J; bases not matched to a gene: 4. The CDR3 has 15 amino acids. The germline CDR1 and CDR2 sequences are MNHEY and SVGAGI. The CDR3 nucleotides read TGTGCCAGCAGGGGGACAGGGGGCGGGAATGAAAAACTGTTTTTT. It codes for CASRGTGGGNEKLFF.

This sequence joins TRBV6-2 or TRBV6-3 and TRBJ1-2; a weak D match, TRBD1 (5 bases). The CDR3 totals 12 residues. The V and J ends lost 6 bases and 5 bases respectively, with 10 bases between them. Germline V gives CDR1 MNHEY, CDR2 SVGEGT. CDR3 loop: CASSGRVYGYTF. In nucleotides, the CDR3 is TGTGCCAGCAGCGGCAGGGTTTATGGCTACACCTTC.

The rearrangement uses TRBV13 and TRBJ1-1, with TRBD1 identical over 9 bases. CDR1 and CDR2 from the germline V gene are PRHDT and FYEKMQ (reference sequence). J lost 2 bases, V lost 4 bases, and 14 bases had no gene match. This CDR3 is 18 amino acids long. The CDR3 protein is CASSSFMRQGVSNTEAFF. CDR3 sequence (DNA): TGTGCCAGCAGCTCGTTTATGAGACAGGGGGTTTCCAACACTGAAGCTTTCTTT.

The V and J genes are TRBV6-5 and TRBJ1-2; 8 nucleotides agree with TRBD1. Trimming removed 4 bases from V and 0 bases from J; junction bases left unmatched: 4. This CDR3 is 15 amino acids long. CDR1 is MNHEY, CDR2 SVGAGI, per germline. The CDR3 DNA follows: TGTGCCAGCAGTTGGGGGACAGGAGCTAACTATGGCTACACCTTC. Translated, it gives CASSWGTGANYGYTF.

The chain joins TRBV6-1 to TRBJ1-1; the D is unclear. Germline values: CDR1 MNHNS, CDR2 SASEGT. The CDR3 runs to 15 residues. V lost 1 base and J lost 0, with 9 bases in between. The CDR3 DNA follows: TGTGCCAGCAGTGAAGGTGGGCGCATGAACACTGAAGCTTTCTTT. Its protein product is CASSEGGRMNTEAFF.

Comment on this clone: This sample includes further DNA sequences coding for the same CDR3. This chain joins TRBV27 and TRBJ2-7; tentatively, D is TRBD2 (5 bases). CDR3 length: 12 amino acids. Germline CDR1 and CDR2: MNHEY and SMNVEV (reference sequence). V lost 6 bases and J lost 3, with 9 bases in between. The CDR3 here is CASRGVSYEQYF. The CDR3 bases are TGTGCCAGCAGGGGAGTAAGCTACGAGCAGTACTTC.

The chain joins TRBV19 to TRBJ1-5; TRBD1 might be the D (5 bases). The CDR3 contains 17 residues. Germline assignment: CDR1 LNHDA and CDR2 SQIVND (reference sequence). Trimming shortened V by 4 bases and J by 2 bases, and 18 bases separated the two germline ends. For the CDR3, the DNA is TGTGCCAGTAGTAGGTCCCAGGTACCGGGGGGCAATCAGCCCCAGCATTTT. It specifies CASSRSQVPGGNQPQHF.

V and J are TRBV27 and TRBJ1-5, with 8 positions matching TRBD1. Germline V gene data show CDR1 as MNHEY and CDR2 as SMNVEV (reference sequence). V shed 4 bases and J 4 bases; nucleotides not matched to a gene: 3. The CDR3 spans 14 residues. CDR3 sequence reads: CASSSDRGNQPQHF. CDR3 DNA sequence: TGTGCCAGCAGTTCTGACAGGGGAAATCAGCCCCAGCATTTT.

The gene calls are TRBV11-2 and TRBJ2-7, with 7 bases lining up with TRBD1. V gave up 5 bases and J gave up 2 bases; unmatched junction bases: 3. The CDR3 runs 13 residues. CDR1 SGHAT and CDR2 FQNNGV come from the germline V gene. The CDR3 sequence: CASSGTVTYEQYF. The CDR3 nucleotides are TGTGCCAGCAGCGGGACAGTTACCTACGAGCAGTACTTC.

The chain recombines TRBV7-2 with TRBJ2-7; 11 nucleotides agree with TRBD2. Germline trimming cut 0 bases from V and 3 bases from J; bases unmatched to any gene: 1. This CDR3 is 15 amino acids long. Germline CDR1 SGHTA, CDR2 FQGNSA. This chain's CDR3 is CASSLAGLADYEQYF. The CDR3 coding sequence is TGTGCCAGCAGCTTAGCGGGACTAGCGGACTACGAGCAGTACTTC. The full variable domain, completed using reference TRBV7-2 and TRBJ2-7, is GAGVSQSPSNKVTEKGKDVELRCDPISGHTALYWYRQSLGQGLEFLIYFQGNSAPDKSGLPSDRFSAERTGGSVSTLTIQRTQQEDSAVYLCASSLAGLADYEQYFGPGTRLTVT.

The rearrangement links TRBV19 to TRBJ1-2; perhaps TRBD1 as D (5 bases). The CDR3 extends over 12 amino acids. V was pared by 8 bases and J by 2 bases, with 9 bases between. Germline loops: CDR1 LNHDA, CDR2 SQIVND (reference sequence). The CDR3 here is CASRKGNYGYTF. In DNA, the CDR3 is TGTGCCAGTCGAAAGGGGAACTATGGCTACACCTTC.

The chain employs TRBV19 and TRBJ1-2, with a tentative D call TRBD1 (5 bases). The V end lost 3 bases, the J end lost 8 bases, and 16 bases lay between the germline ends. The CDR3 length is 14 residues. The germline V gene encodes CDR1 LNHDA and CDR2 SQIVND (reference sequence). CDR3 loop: CASSMQGVGIGYTF. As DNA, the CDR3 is TGTGCCAGTAGTATGCAGGGTGTTGGGATCGGCTACACCTTC. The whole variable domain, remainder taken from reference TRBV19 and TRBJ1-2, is DGGITQSPKYLFRKEGQNVTLSCEQNLNHDAMYWYRQDPGQGLRLIYYSQIVNDFQKGDIAEGYSVSREKKESFPLTVTSAQKNPTAFYLCASSMQGVGIGYTFGSGTRLTVV.

The CDR3 sequence: CSVGQGADYGYTF. The CDR3 DNA reads as TGCAGCGTTGGACAGGGGGCGGACTATGGCTACACCTTC. The gene calls are TRBV29-1 and TRBJ1-2; 10 bases match TRBD1. The CDR3 contains 13 residues. Germline lookup yields CDR1 SQVTM and CDR2 ANQGSEA. V lost 4 bases, J lost 3 bases, and 2 bases stayed unmatched.

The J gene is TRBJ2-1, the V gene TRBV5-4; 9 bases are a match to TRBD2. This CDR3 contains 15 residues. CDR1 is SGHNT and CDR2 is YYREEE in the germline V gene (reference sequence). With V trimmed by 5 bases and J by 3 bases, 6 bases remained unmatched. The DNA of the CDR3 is TGTGCCAGCAGTCATGCGGGGGGGCTCTACAATGAGCAGTTCTTC. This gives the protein CASSHAGGLYNEQFF.

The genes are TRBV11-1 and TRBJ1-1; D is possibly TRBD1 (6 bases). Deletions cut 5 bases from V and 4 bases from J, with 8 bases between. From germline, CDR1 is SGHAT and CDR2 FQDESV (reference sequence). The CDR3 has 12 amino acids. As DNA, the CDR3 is TGTGCCAGCAGCCAACAGGGCACTGAAGCTTTCTTT. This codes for CASSQQGTEAFF.

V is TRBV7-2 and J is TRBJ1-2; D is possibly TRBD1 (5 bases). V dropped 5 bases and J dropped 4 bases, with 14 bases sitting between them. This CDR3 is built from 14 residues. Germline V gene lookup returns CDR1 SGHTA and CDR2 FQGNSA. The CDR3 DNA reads TGTGCCAGCAGCCCCGGATCGGGGGGCTATGGCTACACCTTC. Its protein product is CASSPGSGGYGYTF. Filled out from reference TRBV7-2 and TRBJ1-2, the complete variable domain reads GAGVSQSPSNKVTEKGKDVELRCDPISGHTALYWYRQSLGQGLEFLIYFQGNSAPDKSGLPSDRFSAERTGGSVSTLTIQRTQQEDSAVYLCASSPGSGGYGYTFGSGTRLTVV.